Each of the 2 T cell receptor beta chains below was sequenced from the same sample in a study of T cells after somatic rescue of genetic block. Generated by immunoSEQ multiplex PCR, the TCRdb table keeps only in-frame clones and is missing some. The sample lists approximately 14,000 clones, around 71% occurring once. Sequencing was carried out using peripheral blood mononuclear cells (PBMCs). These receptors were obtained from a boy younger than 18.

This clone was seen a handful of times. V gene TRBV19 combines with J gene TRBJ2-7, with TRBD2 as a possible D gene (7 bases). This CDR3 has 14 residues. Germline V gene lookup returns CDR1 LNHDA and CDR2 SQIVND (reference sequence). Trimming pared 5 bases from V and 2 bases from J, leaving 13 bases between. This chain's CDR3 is CASSGGAGPYEQYF. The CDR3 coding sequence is TGTGCCAGTAGTGGGGGGGCCGGACCCTACGAGCAGTACTTC.

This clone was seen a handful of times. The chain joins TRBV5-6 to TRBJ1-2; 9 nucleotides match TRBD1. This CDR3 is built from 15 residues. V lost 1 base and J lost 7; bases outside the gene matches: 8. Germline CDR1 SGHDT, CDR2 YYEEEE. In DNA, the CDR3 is TGTGCCAGCAGCTTGCCGGCCGGGACAGGGTCTGGCTACACCTTC. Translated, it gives CASSLPAGTGSGYTF. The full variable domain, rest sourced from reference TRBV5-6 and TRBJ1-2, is DAGVTQSPTHLIKTRGQQVTLRCSPKSGHDTVSWYQQALGQGPQFIFQYYEEEERQRGNFPDRFSGHQFPNYSSELNVNALLLGDSALYLCASSLPAGTGSGYTFGSGTRLTVV.